This entry concerns a single T cell receptor beta chain. The data belong to a study of identical twins. Germline lookup yields CDR1 LNHNV and CDR2 YYDKDF (reference sequence). This CDR3 contains 17 residues. V was shortened by 0 bases and J by 1 base, with 16 bases between the two germline ends. Each CDR3 protein gets one entry after TCRdb re-called the 5' RACE reads with MiXCR. This repertoire shows about 900,000 distinct CDR3 sequences, approximately 13% found once; its top ten account for about 1.5%. These same records also appear under a second study, on yellow fever vaccine responses in identical twins.

The sample consisted of PBMCs. The TCR originated in a woman under 30 in good health. The chain couples TRBV15 to TRBJ2-7; D ambiguous. The CDR3 spells CATSRDRIILRSYEQYF. The CDR3 DNA sequence: TGTGCCACCAGCAGAGATAGGATTATACTCCGGTCCTACGAGCAGTACTTC. The variable domain in full, completed from reference TRBV15 and TRBJ2-7, reads DAMVIQNPRYQVTQFGKPVTLSCSQTLNHNVMYWYQQKSSQAPKLLFHYYDKDFNNEADTPDNFQSRRPNTSFCFLDIRSPGLGDTAMYLCATSRDRIILRSYEQYFGPGTRLTVT.